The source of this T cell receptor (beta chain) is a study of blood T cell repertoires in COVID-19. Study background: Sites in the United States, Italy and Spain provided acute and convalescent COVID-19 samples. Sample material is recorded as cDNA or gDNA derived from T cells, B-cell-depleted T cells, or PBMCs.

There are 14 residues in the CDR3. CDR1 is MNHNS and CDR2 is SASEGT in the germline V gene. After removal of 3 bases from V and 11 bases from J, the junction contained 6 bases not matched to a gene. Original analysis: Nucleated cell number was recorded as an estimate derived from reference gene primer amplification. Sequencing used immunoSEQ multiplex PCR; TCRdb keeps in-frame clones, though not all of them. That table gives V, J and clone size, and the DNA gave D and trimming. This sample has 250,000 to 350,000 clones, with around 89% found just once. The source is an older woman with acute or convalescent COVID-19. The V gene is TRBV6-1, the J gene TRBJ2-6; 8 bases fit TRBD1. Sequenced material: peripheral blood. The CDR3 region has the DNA TGTGCCAGCAGTGAGGACAGGGTAAGGGACGTCCTGACTTTC. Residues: CASSEDRVRDVLTF.